This T cell receptor beta chain was sequenced in a study of control samples from healthy donors and cancer patients. Sequencing was performed with immunoSEQ multiplex PCR; in TCRdb, only in-frame clones are kept and a portion is missing. This table has roughly 140,000 clones, around 86% appearing once. This clone was recorded only once. This clonotype was sampled from a man in his thirties or forties in good health. Sequencing was performed on blood.

CDR3 residues: CASSLGQGDSNQPQHF. CDR3 sequence (DNA): TGCGCCAGCAGCTTGGGACAGGGCGATAGCAATCAGCCCCAGCATTTT. The chain combines TRBV5-1 with TRBJ1-5; 7 nucleotides agree with TRBD1. CDR1 is SGHRS, CDR2 YFSETQ, per germline. Trimming at V came to 0 bases and at J to 0 bases, leaving 3 bases not matched to a gene. The CDR3 spans 16 residues.